The T cell receptor (beta chain) described here comes from a study of tumor-infiltrating lymphocytes in primary liver carcinoma. Study summary: Samples produced roughly 3.5 to 7.5 million productive TCRbeta reads, comparable across tissue types.

This clonotype was counted only a few times. Researchers generated TCR beta cDNA from about 530 ng of total RNA, relying on a constant-region primer. Sequencing libraries for TCR beta derived from three nested multiplex PCR rounds that used slightly modified ARM-PCR. Primers for the first two PCR rounds were TRBV1-TRBV30 forward primers and a C-beta reverse primer (approximately 9 cycles per round). TCRdb passed the multiplex PCR reads through MiXCR, listing each CDR3 protein once. The sample holds 100,000 or so distinct CDR3 sequences; under 70% are singletons and the top ten take around 12%. For each extraction, RNA and DNA were obtained together from approximately 20-30 mg of unsorted bulk tissue. Five separate regions of each tumor underwent sampling. The V end was cut by 1 base, the J end by 2 bases, with 11 bases between. Germline V lookup: CDR1 KGHSH, CDR2 LQKENI. The CDR3 has 15 residues.

The gene calls are TRBV18 and TRBJ2-5, with TRBD2 as a possible D gene (5 bases). This TCR came from a woman between 55 and 75 years old with primary liver carcinoma and hepatitis B virus infection. The specimen was liver tumor tissue from sampling region 2. Indicated subset: tumor region T2, inferior pole. The CDR3 region has the DNA TGTGCCAGCTCACCACAGGTAGCGCAGCAAGAGACCCAGTACTTC. Translating gives CASSPQVAQQETQYF.